This T cell receptor (beta chain) is drawn from a study of cytomegalovirus exposure and HLA in healthy donors. Study-wide results and caveats: TCR beta chains numbering under 200 were designated cytomegalovirus-associated.

Comments on this clone: Its cognate antigen is unknown.

The V and J ends lost 4 bases and 6 bases, in that order; junction bases with no gene match: 14. Germline-derived CDR1 and CDR2 are SGDLS and YYNGEE. The CDR3 is 16 amino acids. Here immunoSEQ multiplex PCR was the method, and the copy in TCRdb shows in-frame clones only, minus some. The sample consists of about 68,000 clones, approximately 91% of them appearing once. The chain couples TRBV9 to TRBJ1-2; 8 positions agree with TRBD1. Material for sequencing was PBMCs. This receptor was identified in a man between 18 and 29 years old in good health and CMV-seronegative. The CDR3 sequence is CASSPNPGTGSNGYTF. CDR3 DNA: TGTGCCAGCAGCCCAAATCCCGGGACAGGATCCAATGGCTACACCTTC.